The T cell receptor (beta chain) described here comes from a study of cytomegalovirus exposure and HLA in healthy donors. As for the study in general: The approximately 120 million unique TCR beta sequences, from around 200 million T cells, were found by an earlier analysis. Inside one of the first data releases sat roughly 80 million unique TCRs taken from HLA-typed donors. General observations from the study: Previous analysis showed most TCR beta V segments were productive about 87% or about 30% of the time.

Regarding this clone: Antigen specificity is unknown.

The germline V gene has CDR1 MGHDK and CDR2 SYGVNS. The length of the CDR3 is 14 residues. With 5 bases removed from V and 5 bases from J, the gap between germline ends came to 15 bases. The study ran its PCR with 60 Vbeta and 13 Jbeta primers. Profiling relied on immunoSEQ multiplex PCR, and the TCRdb table lists in-frame clones only, not all of them. The table has some 90,000 clones, roughly 80% seen once; the top ten hold approximately 2.8%. Donors had nominal health at sampling but likely had unrecorded immune exposures. This sequence joins TRBV25-1 and TRBJ1-2, with a tentative D call TRBD1 (5 bases). The receptor's source is a man younger than 40 in good health and CMV-seronegative. The specimen sequenced was PBMCs. CDR3 sequence (DNA): TGTGCCAGCAGTAAACAGGTCGAGGCTTATGGCTACACCTTC. Translation gives CASSKQVEAYGYTF.